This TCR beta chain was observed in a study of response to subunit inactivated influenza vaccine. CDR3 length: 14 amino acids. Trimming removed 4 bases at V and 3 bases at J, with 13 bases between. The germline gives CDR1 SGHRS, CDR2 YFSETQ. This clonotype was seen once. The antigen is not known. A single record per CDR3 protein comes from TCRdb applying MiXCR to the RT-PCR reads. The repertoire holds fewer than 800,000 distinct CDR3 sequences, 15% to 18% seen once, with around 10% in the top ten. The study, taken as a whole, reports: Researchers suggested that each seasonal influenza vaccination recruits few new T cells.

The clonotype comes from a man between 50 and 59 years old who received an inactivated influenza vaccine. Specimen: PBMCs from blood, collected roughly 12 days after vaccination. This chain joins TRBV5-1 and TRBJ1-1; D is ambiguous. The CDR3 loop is CASSTGFQDTEAFF. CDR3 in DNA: TGCGCCAGCAGCACCGGATTCCAGGACACTGAAGCTTTCTTT.